Each of the 8 T cell receptor beta chains below was sequenced from the same sample in a study of somatic mutations in cytotoxic T cells in rheumatoid arthritis. Assay: immunoSEQ multiplex PCR; the TCRdb copy retains only in-frame clones and omits some. Among tens of thousands of clones, about four fifths were seen once, and the ten largest hold roughly 3.2%. The sequencing sample was made of CD8+ T cells sorted from blood. The origin of the receptors is a man aged 35 to 55 in good health.

The chain carries TRBV5-4 and TRBJ1-1; D is unresolved. V lost 2 bases and J 6 bases, leaving 14 bases between the germline ends. Germline lookup yields CDR1 SGHNT and CDR2 YYREEE (reference sequence). The CDR3 has 14 residues. The DNA of the CDR3 is TGTGCCAGCAGCTTATATTCGGGGTTCTCTGAAGCTTTCTTT. The encoded protein is CASSLYSGFSEAFF.

CDR3 amino acids: CASSQRENYEQYF. The CDR3 nucleotides are TGTGCCAGCAGCCAGCGGGAGAACTACGAGCAGTACTTC. The chain has TRBV11-3 and TRBJ2-7, with 8 bases lining up with TRBD2. Germline assignment: CDR1 SGHNT and CDR2 YENEEA. V lost 5 bases, J lost 3 bases, and 3 bases stayed unmatched. The CDR3 is 13 residues long.

The genes are TRBV27 and TRBJ1-5; D is uncertain. V was shortened by 2 bases and J by 3 bases, with 8 bases between the two germline ends. The CDR3 length is 14 residues. Germline-derived CDR1 and CDR2 are MNHEY and SMNVEV (reference sequence). CDR3 sequence: CASSLRGINQPQHF. In DNA, the CDR3 is TGTGCCAGCAGTTTACGCGGGATCAATCAGCCCCAGCATTTT.

The gene calls are TRBV6-1 and TRBJ2-2, with D possibly being TRBD1 (5 bases). V lost 9 bases and J lost 1, with 12 bases in between. The CDR3 consists of 14 residues. The germline V gene encodes CDR1 MNHNS and CDR2 SASEGT. CDR3 residues: CARSDRENTGELFF. CDR3 nucleotides: TGTGCCAGATCCGACAGAGAGAACACCGGGGAGCTGTTTTTT.

This chain connects TRBV5-1 to TRBJ1-2; D is unclear. The ends were cut back, 0 bases at V and 6 bases at J, with 6 bases in the middle. Germline CDR1 reads SGHRS; CDR2 reads YFSETQ. The CDR3 is made up of 12 amino acids. CDR3 nucleotides: TGCGCCAGCAGCTTGGGACGCGATGGCTACACCTTC. This sequence encodes CASSLGRDGYTF. Full variable domain (remainder filled in from reference TRBV5-1 and TRBJ1-2): KAGVTQTPRYLIKTRGQQVTLSCSPISGHRSVSWYQQTPGQGLQFLFEYFSETQRNKGNFPGRFSGRQFSNSRSEMNVSTLELGDSALYLCASSLGRDGYTFGSGTRLTVV.

The V and J genes are TRBV28 and TRBJ2-7; possible D gene TRBD1, 6 bases. CDR3 size: 19 residues. Germline CDR1 and CDR2: MDHEN and SYDVKM. Trimming shortened V by 2 bases and J by 3 bases, and 26 bases separated the two germline ends. The CDR3 reads CASSLKRETGLNYYYEQYF. In DNA form, the CDR3 reads TGTGCCAGCAGTTTAAAGAGGGAGACAGGATTGAATTATTACTACGAGCAGTACTTC.

This chain links TRBV10-3 with TRBJ2-7, with D tentatively TRBD1 (5 bases). The germline V gene encodes CDR1 ENHRY and CDR2 SYGVKD. This CDR3 has 15 residues. The ends were cut back, 6 bases at V and 1 base at J, with 16 bases in the middle. For the CDR3, the DNA is TGTGCCATCAGGGCCCAAGAGGCAGGGTCCTACGAGCAGTACTTC. Translation: CAIRAQEAGSYEQYF.

The chain carries TRBV7-9 and TRBJ1-1; D gene unclear. The germline gives CDR1 SEHNR, CDR2 FQNEAQ (reference sequence). V was pared by 2 bases and J by 0 bases, with 10 bases between. This CDR3 region has 15 residues. CDR3 amino acids: CASSLSIGVNTEAFF. Here the CDR3 DNA reads TGTGCCAGCAGCTTAAGTATCGGAGTGAACACTGAAGCTTTCTTT.